This entry concerns a single T cell receptor beta chain. No antigen is known for it. A multiplex PCR was run with 60 Vbeta primers and 13 Jbeta primers. Here immunoSEQ multiplex PCR was the method, and the copy in TCRdb shows in-frame clones only, minus some. This repertoire includes about 100,000 clones. This specimen belongs to a study of cytomegalovirus exposure and HLA in healthy donors. Broader study findings: Cytomegalovirus-associated status was assigned to approximately 160 TCR beta chains.

The CDR3 is 16 residues long. V shed 4 bases and J 4 bases; nucleotides not matched to a gene: 10. Germline V gene lookup returns CDR1 SGHVS and CDR2 FNYEAQ. The clonotype originates from a girl between 10 and 17 years old in good health and CMV-seropositive. Source material: PBMCs. The rearrangement links TRBV7-6 to TRBJ2-5; 9 nucleotides agree with TRBD1. The CDR3 loop reads CASSSPGTGSLETQYF. CDR3 bases: TGTGCCAGCAGCTCGCCGGGGACAGGGTCGTTAGAGACCCAGTACTTC.